The 9 T cell receptor beta chains listed next were all sequenced from one sample in a study of blood T cell repertoires in COVID-19. Libraries were prepared by immunoSEQ multiplex PCR; TCRdb keeps only in-frame clonotypes and omits some of them. The repertoire has around 390,000 clones, about 87% of them found once; the top ten carry approximately 9.3%. The sequenced sample consisted of PBMCs or T cells enriched from blood (not recorded which). Receptors originate from a woman aged 45 to 65 who had recovered from COVID-19.

The V gene is TRBV2, the J gene TRBJ1-5; 9 positions agree with TRBD1. Germline V lookup: CDR1 SNHLY, CDR2 FYNNEI. The CDR3 is 20 amino acids. V was pared by 4 bases and J by 2 bases, with 18 bases of the junction left unmatched. CDR3 coding DNA: TGTGCCAGCAGTGCACCCCACGGGACAGGGAGGAGAGATGGCAATCAGCCCCAGCATTTT. It is translated as CASSAPHGTGRRDGNQPQHF.

CDR3 loop: CAWSAHRLAGGNEQYF. The CDR3 nucleotides are TGTGCCTGGAGTGCCCACAGACTAGCGGGGGGTAACGAGCAGTACTTC. This chain connects TRBV30 to TRBJ2-7, with 13 bases matching TRBD2. Per the germline V gene, CDR1 is GTSNPN and CDR2 is SVGIG (reference sequence). J lost 5 bases, V lost 1 base, and 8 bases had no gene match. This CDR3 contains 16 residues.

Only a few counts were recorded for this clone. The chain combines TRBV30 with TRBJ1-6, with D possibly TRBD1 on 6 matching bases. The germline V and J ends were trimmed by 5 bases and 4 bases, with 9 bases remaining between them. The CDR3 totals 13 residues. Germline CDR1 and CDR2: GTSNPN and SVGIG (reference sequence). Written as DNA, the CDR3 is TGTGCCTGGGCACAGGGTTATAATTCACCCCTCCACTTT. Its translation: CAWAQGYNSPLHF.

This clone was found a few times. The chain links TRBV5-1 to TRBJ2-7, with a possible D match to TRBD2 (6 bases). The CDR3 totals 15 residues. CDR1 is SGHRS and CDR2 is YFSETQ in the germline V gene. V was shortened by 0 bases and J by 5 bases, with 15 bases between the two germline ends. The CDR3 coding sequence is TGCGCCAGCAGCTTGGGTCGTGGGAGGACGGACGAGCAGTACTTC. Protein sequence: CASSLGRGRTDEQYF.

CDR3 region: CASSEAKGFVRRDRGLSPLHF. The CDR3 nucleotides read TGTGCCAGCAGTGAAGCGAAGGGCTTCGTCCGCCGGGACAGGGGGCTTTCACCCCTCCACTTT. The chain has TRBV6-1 and TRBJ1-6; the match to TRBD1 covers 12 bases. V gave up 0 bases and J gave up 9 bases; unmatched junction bases: 18. Germline assignment: CDR1 MNHNS and CDR2 SASEGT. The CDR3 covers 21 residues.

This clone was observed a handful of times. This rearrangement joins TRBV2 to TRBJ2-7; D might be TRBD1 (5 bases). With 4 bases removed from V and 0 bases from J, the gap between germline ends came to 7 bases. CDR1 is SNHLY and CDR2 is FYNNEI in the germline V gene. The CDR3 length is 13 residues. The CDR3 sequence: CASSVQGSYEQYF. The CDR3 coding sequence is TGTGCCAGCAGTGTCCAGGGCTCCTACGAGCAGTACTTC.

The rearrangement joins TRBV5-1 to TRBJ1-2; possibly TRBD1 for D (5 bases). This CDR3 comprises 13 residues. Trimming took 2 bases from V and 8 from J, leaving 13 bases between them. Germline V gene lookup returns CDR1 SGHRS and CDR2 YFSETQ. The CDR3 nucleotides are TGCGCCAGCAGCTTCCGGGACTTCCGAGGCTACACCTTC. It specifies CASSFRDFRGYTF.

Only one count was recorded for this clone. V and J are TRBV7-6 and TRBJ2-2; possible D gene TRBD1, 8 bases. This CDR3 has 15 residues. Trimming cost V 7 bases and J 5 bases, with 17 bases left between them. CDR1 and CDR2 (germline): SGHVS, FNYEAQ. CDR3: CASNTGGGWTGELFF. In DNA, the CDR3 is TGTGCCAGCAACACAGGGGGGGGCTGGACCGGGGAGCTGTTTTTT.

The genes are TRBV2 and TRBJ2-7, with 8 bases that match TRBD2. The germline CDR1 and CDR2 sequences are SNHLY and FYNNEI. This CDR3 contains 13 residues. J gave up 3 bases and V 6 bases, and 4 bases lay outside the gene matches. The CDR3 DNA is TGTGCCAGCAGAGGAGCGGGAGTCTACGAGCAGTACTTC. It encodes CASRGAGVYEQYF. The full variable domain, its missing parts supplied by reference TRBV2 and TRBJ2-7, is EPEVTQTPSHQVTQMGQEVILRCVPISNHLYFYWYRQILGQKVEFLVSFYNNEISEKSEIFDDQFSVERPDGSNFTLKIRSTKLEDSAMYFCASRGAGVYEQYFGPGTRLTVT.